The 10 T cell receptor beta chains presented below share a single source sample, sequenced in a study of OX40 agonist ivuxolimab in advanced cancers. Only in-frame clones appear in the TCRdb table, and some are missing; sequencing was by immunoSEQ multiplex PCR. Of 43,000 or so clones listed, approximately 90% are singletons. This material consisted of CD4+ or CD8+ T cells sorted from blood, taken in a trial of the OX40 agonist ivuxolimab. These TCRs come from an adult with an advanced solid tumor such as melanoma, head and neck, liver or kidney cancer.

The chain combines TRBV30 with TRBJ1-5, with 11 bases aligning to TRBD1. This CDR3 is 13 amino acids long. Trimming took 5 bases from V and 4 from J; bases not matched to a gene: 1. The germline gives CDR1 GTSNPN, CDR2 SVGIG (reference sequence). In DNA, the CDR3 is TGTGCCTGGGGGACAGGGGGGAATCAGCCCCAGCATTTT. Encoded protein: CAWGTGGNQPQHF.

The CDR3, as DNA: TGTGCCAGCTCACTCTTTGGCAGCAACACTGAAGCTTTCTTT. Its protein is CASSLFGSNTEAFF. The chain joins TRBV18 to TRBJ1-1; no clear D. Per germline, CDR1 KGHSH and CDR2 LQKENI. The V end was cut by 4 bases, the J end by 2 bases, with 11 bases between. This CDR3 comprises 14 residues.

This clone was picked up a small number of times. The rearrangement joins TRBV28 to TRBJ1-3; D perhaps matches TRBD1 (5 bases). The CDR3 is 14 residues long. Germline V lookup: CDR1 MDHEN, CDR2 SYDVKM. V was cut by 5 bases and J by 3 bases, with 11 bases left in between. CDR3 bases: TGTGCCAGCAGTAGATCAGGGTATGGAAACACCATATATTTT. Translation gives CASSRSGYGNTIYF.

This clone was seen a single time. The chain recombines TRBV7-9 with TRBJ2-1; no firm D call. Germline V CDR1 and CDR2: SEHNR, FQNEAQ (reference sequence). The V and J ends lost 5 bases and 11 bases respectively, with 7 bases between them. The CDR3 totals 10 residues. The CDR3 DNA is TGTGCCAGCAGCACGAAGCAGCAGTTCTTC. Translating gives CASSTKQQFF.

This clone was seen a single time. CDR3 bases: TGCGCCAGCAGCACGGACAGGGTGCCCTACGAGCAGTACTTC. As protein: CASSTDRVPYEQYF. The rearrangement uses TRBV5-1 and TRBJ2-7, with TRBD1 matching over 8 bases. Per germline, CDR1 SGHRS and CDR2 YFSETQ. CDR3 length: 14 amino acids. Germline trimming cut 4 bases from V and 2 bases from J; bases unmatched to any gene: 5.

This clone was recorded only once. The chain carries TRBV18 and TRBJ1-5; perhaps TRBD1 as D (6 bases). V was trimmed by 2 bases and J by 7 bases, leaving 12 bases between them. The germline CDR1 and CDR2 sequences are KGHSH and LQKENI. This CDR3 comprises 14 residues. The CDR3 DNA sequence: TGTGCCAGCTCACCATCGGACAGTGCCCAGCCCCAGCATTTT. Amino acid sequence: CASSPSDSAQPQHF.

This clone was detected once. The rearrangement uses TRBV27 and TRBJ2-7; D gene ambiguous. The CDR3 contains 15 residues. With 1 base removed from V and 2 bases from J, the gap between germline ends came to 12 bases. Germline V lookup: CDR1 MNHEY, CDR2 SMNVEV (reference sequence). The CDR3 DNA sequence: TGTGCCAGCAGTTTATTGGTGGGAACAGCCTACGAGCAGTACTTC. Translating gives CASSLLVGTAYEQYF.

The chain combines TRBV10-2 with TRBJ2-7; D possibly corresponds to TRBD2 (7 bases). V lost 8 bases and J 3 bases, leaving 26 bases between the germline ends. CDR3 size: 17 residues. The germline V gene has CDR1 WSHSY and CDR2 SAAADI. The CDR3 protein is CASVKFVGGLGFYEQYF. The CDR3 region has the DNA TGCGCCAGCGTCAAATTCGTCGGGGGGCTGGGCTTCTACGAGCAGTACTTC.

V and J are TRBV11-3 and TRBJ2-2; D is undetermined. The V gene lost 6 bases and the J gene lost 5 bases, with 10 bases spanning the gap. The CDR3 is 13 amino acids. The germline V gene has CDR1 SGHNT and CDR2 YENEEA. The CDR3: CASRPSGTGELFF. CDR3 bases: TGTGCCAGCAGGCCCTCCGGGACCGGGGAGCTGTTTTTT.

The V gene is TRBV6-5, the J gene TRBJ1-2; 9 bases agree with TRBD1. Germline V gives CDR1 MNHEY, CDR2 SVGAGI. This CDR3 comprises 16 residues. J lost 5 bases, V lost 0 bases, and 7 bases had no gene match. This CDR3 is CASSYSTWDRVYGYTF. In nucleotides, the CDR3 is TGTGCCAGCAGTTACTCGACCTGGGACAGGGTGTATGGCTACACCTTC.